The present T cell receptor beta chain was sequenced within a study of CD8 T cells in Susac syndrome. In contrast to the negatively isolated CD8+ and CD4+ T cells, TEMRA cells were FACS-enriched. Reverse transcription used roughly 0.5 to 1 ug RNA and random hexamers. TCRdb itself ran the immunoSEQ multiplex PCR reads through MiXCR, one entry per CDR3 protein. The profile shows 150,000 to 200,000 distinct CDR3 sequences, about 91% of them singletons. Trimming removed 5 bases from V and 0 bases from J, with 15 bases in between. Germline lookup yields CDR1 SNHLY and CDR2 FYNNEI. The CDR3 runs 16 residues.

This clonotype was obtained from a human donor with Susac syndrome. The rearrangement uses TRBV2 and TRBJ2-3; D is tentatively TRBD1 or TRBD2 (6 bases each). Specimen: CD4+ T cells from PBMCs. CDR3 residues: CASSSRGGISTDTQYF. The CDR3 DNA is TGTGCCAGCAGTTCCCGAGGGGGGATCAGCACAGATACGCAGTATTTT.